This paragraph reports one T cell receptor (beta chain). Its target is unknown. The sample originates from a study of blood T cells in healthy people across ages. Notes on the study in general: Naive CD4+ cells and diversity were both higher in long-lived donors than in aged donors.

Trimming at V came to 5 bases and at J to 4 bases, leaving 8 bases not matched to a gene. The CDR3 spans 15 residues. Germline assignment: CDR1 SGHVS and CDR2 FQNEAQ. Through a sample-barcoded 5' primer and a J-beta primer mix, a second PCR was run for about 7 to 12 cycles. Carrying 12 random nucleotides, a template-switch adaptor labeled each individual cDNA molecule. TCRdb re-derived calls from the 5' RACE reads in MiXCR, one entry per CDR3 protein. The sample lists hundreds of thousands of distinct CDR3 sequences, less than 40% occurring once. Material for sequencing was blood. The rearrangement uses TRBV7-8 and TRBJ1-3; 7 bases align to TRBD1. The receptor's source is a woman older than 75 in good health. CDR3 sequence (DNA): TGTGCCAGCAGCGACGACAGGGCGCGGGGAAACACCATATATTTT. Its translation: CASSDDRARGNTIYF.